The 20 T cell receptor beta chains given below trace back to one sample, sequenced in a study of T cell repertoires in cytomegalovirus infection. Their target antigens are unknown. TCRdb re-called the reads through MiXCR, storing one row per CDR3 protein. The sample contains 800,000 to 950,000 distinct CDR3 sequences, roughly 33% of which appear only once. The input for sequencing was cultured CD8+ T cells from PBMCs, taken from culture after CMV antigen stimulation. These TCRs come from a human donor in good health (CMV status not recorded). Some clones in this sample may be carry-over from other donors' samples.

This clonotype has only a few counts. The rearrangement links TRBV29-1 to TRBJ1-2; D unresolved. V lost 2 bases and J 4 bases, leaving 11 bases between the germline ends. The CDR3 is 13 amino acids. Germline-derived CDR1 and CDR2 are SQVTM and ANQGSEA. In DNA, the CDR3 is TGCAGCGTTGAAAGTGGAACGGGCTATGGCTACACCTTC. Amino acid sequence: CSVESGTGYGYTF.

This sequence joins TRBV25-1 and TRBJ2-1; D is ambiguous. This CDR3 region has 12 residues. The germline gives CDR1 MGHDK, CDR2 SYGVNS. The germline V and J ends were trimmed by 2 bases and 10 bases, with 9 bases remaining between them. The DNA for the CDR3 is TGTGCCAGCAGTGAAGTTAGTTCCGAGCAGTTCTTC. This codes for CASSEVSSEQFF.

V and J are TRBV6-5 and TRBJ2-3, with D possibly TRBD2 on 5 matching bases. The CDR3 contains 13 residues. Germline CDR1 reads MNHEY; CDR2 reads SVGAGI. Trimming removed 1 base from V and 6 bases from J, with 8 bases in between. CDR3 amino acids: CASSYYPGDTQYF. The CDR3 coding sequence is TGTGCCAGCAGTTACTATCCGGGGGATACGCAGTATTTT.

The chain has TRBV12-3 or TRBV12-4 and TRBJ1-3, with unresolved D. This CDR3 contains 13 residues. The ends were cut back, 10 bases at V and 3 bases at J, with 13 bases in the middle. The CDR3 coding sequence is TGTGCCACGACGGCAGGATATGGAAACACCATATATTTT. It translates to CATTAGYGNTIYF.

In its sample, this clonotype was seen a few times. V and J are TRBV10-3 and TRBJ2-2; the D gene is possibly TRBD2 (5 bases). The CDR3 sequence is 15 residues long. CDR1 is ENHRY and CDR2 is SYGVKD in the germline V gene. Trimming removed 6 bases at V and 2 bases at J, with 13 bases between. The CDR3 sequence is CAIRTGYSNTGELFF. For the CDR3, the DNA is TGTGCCATCAGAACGGGGTACTCAAACACCGGGGAGCTGTTTTTT.

The V gene is TRBV12-3 or TRBV12-4, the J gene TRBJ2-1, with 15 bases that match TRBD2. CDR3 length: 18 residues. Trimming took 5 bases from V and 4 from J; bases not matched to a gene: 9. CDR3 DNA: TGTGCCAGCAGTAGAGGGACTAGCGGGGGGCTCCGGTACAATGAGCAGTTCTTC. Translation gives CASSRGTSGGLRYNEQFF.

This clonotype has just a few counts. The chain joins TRBV12-3 or TRBV12-4 to TRBJ2-2, with D unresolved. The CDR3 loop spans 14 amino acids. V lost 5 bases and J 0 bases, leaving 7 bases between the germline ends. The CDR3 coding sequence is TGTGCCAGCAGTACCTACTCGAACACCGGGGAGCTGTTTTTT. Translated: CASSTYSNTGELFF.

This clonotype occurred a few times. The V call is TRBV6-5, the J call TRBJ1-2; possible D gene TRBD1, 5 bases. With 10 bases removed from V and 4 bases from J, the gap between germline ends came to 19 bases. Germline V gene sequence: CDR1 MNHEY, CDR2 SVGAGI. This CDR3 comprises 14 residues. CDR3 sequence reads: CATTGEGDSYGYTF. CDR3 DNA sequence: TGTGCCACCACCGGGGAAGGGGATTCCTATGGCTACACCTTC.

The genes are TRBV12-3 or TRBV12-4 and TRBJ1-2; D gene unclear. The CDR3 runs to 12 residues. V lost 3 bases and J lost 7, with 9 bases in between. CDR3 nucleotides: TGTGCCAGCAGTTTTCGCGAGGGTGGCTACACCTTC. It specifies CASSFREGGYTF.

V gene TRBV19 combines with J gene TRBJ1-5, with D unresolved. The V end was cut by 7 bases, the J end by 2 bases, with 9 bases between. The CDR3 has 13 residues. Germline values: CDR1 LNHDA, CDR2 SQIVND (reference sequence). DNA of the CDR3: TGTGCCAGTACACACCTTGGCAATCAGCCCCAGCATTTT. This encodes CASTHLGNQPQHF.

This clonotype turned up a few times. This chain links TRBV27 with TRBJ2-1, with D possibly matching TRBD1 (6 bases). The CDR3 sequence is 15 residues long. Germline V gene sequence: CDR1 MNHEY, CDR2 SMNVEV (reference sequence). V gave up 6 bases and J gave up 3 bases, with 15 bases separating them. The CDR3 here is CASSIQGRRYNEQFF. The CDR3, as DNA: TGTGCCAGCAGCATTCAGGGGAGACGCTACAATGAGCAGTTCTTC.

A word on this clonotype: A much larger clone lies one base from this, so it may be a read error. The V and J genes are TRBV7-3 and TRBJ2-1; the D call may be TRBD1 or TRBD2 (5 bases each). With the DNA end fitting TRBJ2-7 better, the J assignment may be wrong. The V gene's germline CDR1 is SGHTA and CDR2 FQGTGA. This CDR3 is built from 14 residues. The CDR3 nucleotides read TGTGCCAGCAGCTTAAATGTGGGGACCCATGAGCAGTACTTC. It translates to CASSLNVGTHEQYF.

CDR3 protein: CASSQMPGGRGEQFF. The CDR3 DNA is TGCGCCAGCAGCCAAATGCCGGGGGGGCGGGGTGAGCAGTTCTTC. The chain joins TRBV4-3 to TRBJ2-1; 8 bases map to TRBD2. Trimming at V came to 2 bases and at J to 9 bases, leaving 9 bases not matched to a gene. Per the germline V gene, CDR1 is LGHNA and CDR2 is YSLEER. CDR3 length: 15 amino acids.

The chain uses TRBV4-2 and TRBJ2-1, with 9 bases identical to TRBD2. The V gene end was trimmed by 0 bases and the J gene end by 4 bases; junction bases not matched to a gene: 7. Germline-derived CDR1 and CDR2 are LGHNA and YNFKEQ. This CDR3 is 17 amino acids long. CDR3: CASSQEALAGPYNEQFF. In DNA form, the CDR3 reads TGTGCCAGCAGCCAAGAGGCGCTAGCGGGGCCGTACAATGAGCAGTTCTTC.

Only a few counts were recorded for this clonotype. The V and J genes are TRBV7-2 and TRBJ1-4, with no clear D. CDR3 length: 13 amino acids. Germline CDR1 SGHTA, CDR2 FQGNSA. The ends were cut back, 5 bases at V and 5 bases at J, with 9 bases in the middle. The CDR3 DNA reads TGTGCCAGCAGCCGCTACAACAATGAAAAACTGTTTTTT. It encodes CASSRYNNEKLFF. Based on the CDR3 plus reference TRBV7-2 and TRBJ1-4, the full variable domain is GAGVSQSPSNKVTEKGKDVELRCDPISGHTALYWYRQSLGQGLEFLIYFQGNSAPDKSGLPSDRFSAERTGGSVSTLTIQRTQQEDSAVYLCASSRYNNEKLFFGSGTQLSVL.

The rearrangement joins TRBV15 to TRBJ1-4; D possibly corresponds to TRBD1 (5 bases). Germline values: CDR1 LNHNV, CDR2 YYDKDF (reference sequence). The CDR3 length is 16 residues. Deletions cut 5 bases from V and 4 bases from J, with 17 bases between. DNA of the CDR3: TGTGCCACCAGCGCCCGTTTGGGACCGGTTAATGAAAAACTGTTTTTT. This encodes CATSARLGPVNEKLFF. Full variable domain (rest looked up from reference TRBV15 and TRBJ1-4): DAMVIQNPRYQVTQFGKPVTLSCSQTLNHNVMYWYQQKSSQAPKLLFHYYDKDFNNEADTPDNFQSRRPNTSFCFLDIRSPGLGDTAMYLCATSARLGPVNEKLFFGSGTQLSVL.

A few counts support this clonotype. This chain joins TRBV5-6 and TRBJ1-1; weak D call: TRBD1 (6 bases). The V gene lost 3 bases and the J gene lost 7 bases, with 7 bases spanning the gap. Germline CDR1 reads SGHDT; CDR2 reads YYEEEE. This CDR3 has 11 residues. The CDR3 region has the DNA TGTGCCAGCAGCTACAGGGTTGAAGCTTTCTTT. As protein: CASSYRVEAFF.

Many counts were recorded for this clonotype. The chain joins TRBV7-2 to TRBJ2-7; 9 nucleotides match TRBD1. Germline assignment: CDR1 SGHTA and CDR2 FQGNSA. With V trimmed by 5 bases and J by 0 bases, 8 bases remained unmatched. The CDR3 totals 16 residues. Written as DNA, the CDR3 is TGTGCCAGCAGCATGATAACAGGGGGCGCCTCCTACGAGCAGTACTTC. It translates to CASSMITGGASYEQYF.

This rearrangement joins TRBV28 to TRBJ1-5, with a tentative D call TRBD1 (5 bases). Germline-derived CDR1 and CDR2 are MDHEN and SYDVKM. The CDR3 consists of 14 residues. V was clipped by 7 bases and J by 9 bases, with 19 bases between them. CDR3 nucleotides: TGTGCCAGCAATGACTTCGGGGACCCCCTGCCCCAGCATTTT. Residues: CASNDFGDPLPQHF. Supplemented by reference TRBV28 and TRBJ1-5, the full variable domain reads DVKVTQSSRYLVKRTGEKVFLECVQDMDHENMFWYRQDPGLGLRLIYFSYDVKMKEKGDIPEGYSVSREKKERFSLILESASTNQTSMYLCASNDFGDPLPQHFGDGTRLSIL.

This clonotype was picked up a small number of times. The chain has TRBV6-2 or TRBV6-3 and TRBJ1-1, with 7 bases identical to TRBD1. CDR3 length equals 14 residues. V dropped 10 bases and J dropped 1; count of bases not matched to a gene: 9. CDR1 and CDR2 (germline): MNHEY, SVGEGT. CDR3 sequence: CATVRDSQNTEAFF. The CDR3 bases are TGTGCCACCGTAAGGGACAGCCAGAACACTGAAGCTTTCTTT.